This T cell receptor beta chain emerged from a study of blood T cell repertoires in COVID-19 (dated by TCRdb to 2020 to 2022). A note on the overall study: Samples covering the acute and convalescent phases of COVID-19 were provided by collaborators in the United States, Italy and Spain. The prospective study material was composed of cDNA or gDNA derived from T cells, B-cell-depleted T cells, or PBMCs. Deeply sampled blood TCRbeta repertoires from subjects exposed to, actively infected with, or recovered from COVID-19 were included in the dataset. The repertoires were released in a freely available public database meant as a resource for research on the immune response to SARS-CoV-2. Samples were obtained from the ongoing ImmuneRACE study (first 160 participants) and from over 1,000 subjects provided by 6 global collaborators. The sample metadata nearly always contained a de-identified subject ID, COVID-19 status, age in years and sex. Where available, HLA class I and class II types were taken from metadata supplied by the sample provider and were not determined by assay-based typing. What the research found in general, with its limitations: How much clinical and demographic metadata was included differed by source and by participant, and the metadata was provided uncurated.

The germline V gene (reference sequence) yields LGHDT for CDR1 and YNNKEL for CDR2. Including the terminal cysteine and phenylalanine, the CDR3 comprises 16 residues. Solely the CDR3 DNA is kept, with 48 bases framed from the first base. V loses 4 bases, J loses 0 bases, and the germline ends lie 12 bases apart. Turning to this clone: It lacks a known antigen. Within one base of it there is no much larger clone, and no base qualities were kept.

The collaborating institutions used their own protocols to collect whole blood in K2EDTA tubes. For TCRbeta analysis, collaborators shipped samples in one of three forms: frozen whole blood, isolated PBMCs, or DNA extracted from either of those sample types. TCRbeta CDR3 regions were amplified from genomic DNA using the immunoSEQ Assay, a bias-controlled multiplex PCR. On the authors' methods: Nucleated cell counts per sample were estimated from amplification of reference gene primers within the assay. To quantify the absolute abundance of each unique TCRbeta CDR3 rearrangement, sequence reads were collapsed and filtered. Productive Simpson clonality was computed per sample as the square root of Simpson's diversity index over productive rearrangements. TCRdb's version of the immuneACCESS table is confined to in-frame rearrangements and falls short of the full clone set. An unresolved V gene accounts for under half of the shortfall where checked; the remainder is of unknown origin. The DNA gave D and trimming, while V, J and clone size come from that table. Across this sample there are around 380,000 clones, with more than 75% seen only once. The ten largest clones add up to over 0.95% of the sample.

The rearranged chain carries TRBV3-1 (or the pseudogene TRBV3-2) and TRBJ1-4; the D gene identity is not certain. The sequenced sample consisted of peripheral blood. This TCR was recovered from a human donor with acute or convalescent COVID-19. The donor label of this sample is uncertain. The CDR3: CASSLAYIATNEKLFF. The nucleotides are TGTGCCAGCAGCCTAGCCTATATAGCAACTAATGAAAAACTGTTTTTT.